The sequence of this T cell receptor beta chain was determined in a study of radiation and T cells in renal cell carcinoma. Study-level points and caveats: From baseline, blood top tumor clonotypes peaked at 2 weeks post-radiation.

Germline-derived CDR1 and CDR2 are KGHSH and LQKENI. This CDR3 region has 14 residues. V dropped 2 bases and J dropped 1 base, with 8 bases sitting between them. Time point indicated: baseline pretreatment blood. The treatment is: 15 Gy SBRT to primary tumor, nephrectomy 4 weeks later. Serial blood draws occurred at baseline and 2 and 4 weeks post-SBRT. The tumor was a clear cell renal cell carcinoma. As concerns this clone: Its antigen is not known.

Measured with immunoSEQ multiplex PCR; TCRdb has only the in-frame clones, and not every one. Of some 150,000 clones in the sample, roughly 80% were seen once. Material: blood, obtained from a patient whose treatment included radiotherapy and nephrectomy. This clonotype originated in a woman aged 45-65 years with renal cell carcinoma. The J gene is TRBJ1-1, the V gene TRBV18; D unresolved. CDR3 nucleotide sequence: TGTGCCAGCTCACCAAATAGGGAGAACACTGAAGCTTTCTTT. It translates to CASSPNRENTEAFF. The full variable domain, completed using reference TRBV18 and TRBJ1-1, is NAGVMQNPRHLVRRRGQEARLRCSPMKGHSHVYWYRQLPEEGLKFMVYLQKENIIDESGMPKERFSAEFPKEGPSILRIQQVVRGDSAAYFCASSPNRENTEAFFGQGTRLTVV.